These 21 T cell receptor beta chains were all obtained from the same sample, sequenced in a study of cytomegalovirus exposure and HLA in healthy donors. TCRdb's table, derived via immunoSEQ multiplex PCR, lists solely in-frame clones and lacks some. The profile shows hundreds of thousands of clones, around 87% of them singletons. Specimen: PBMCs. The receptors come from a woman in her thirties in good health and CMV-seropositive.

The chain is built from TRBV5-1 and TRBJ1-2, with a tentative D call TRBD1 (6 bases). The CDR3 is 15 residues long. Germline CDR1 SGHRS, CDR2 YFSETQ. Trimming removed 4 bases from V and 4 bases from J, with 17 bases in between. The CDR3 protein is CASSGTGNEIYGYTF. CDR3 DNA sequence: TGCGCCAGCAGCGGTACAGGGAATGAAATCTATGGCTACACCTTC.

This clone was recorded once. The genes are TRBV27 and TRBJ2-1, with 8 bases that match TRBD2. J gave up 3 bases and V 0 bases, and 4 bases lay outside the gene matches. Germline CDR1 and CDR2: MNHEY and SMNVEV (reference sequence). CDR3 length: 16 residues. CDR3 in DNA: TGTGCCAGCAGTTTATCTAGCGGGGTTTTCTACAATGAGCAGTTCTTC. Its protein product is CASSLSSGVFYNEQFF.

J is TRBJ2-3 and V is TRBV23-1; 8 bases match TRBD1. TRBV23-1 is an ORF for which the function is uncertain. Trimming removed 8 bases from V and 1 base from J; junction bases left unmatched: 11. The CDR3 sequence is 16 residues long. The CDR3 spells CASSSLWTGRTDTQYF. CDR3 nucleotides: TGCGCCAGCTCCTCCCTCTGGACAGGGCGCACAGATACGCAGTATTTT.

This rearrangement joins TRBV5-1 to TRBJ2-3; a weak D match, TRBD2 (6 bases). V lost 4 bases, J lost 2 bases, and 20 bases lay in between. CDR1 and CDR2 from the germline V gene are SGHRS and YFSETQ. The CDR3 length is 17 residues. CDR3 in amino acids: CASSLSMTEGFTDTQYF. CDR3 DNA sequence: TGCGCCAGCAGCCTATCCATGACGGAGGGGTTCACAGATACGCAGTATTTT. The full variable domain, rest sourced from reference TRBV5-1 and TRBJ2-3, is KAGVTQTPRYLIKTRGQQVTLSCSPISGHRSVSWYQQTPGQGLQFLFEYFSETQRNKGNFPGRFSGRQFSNSRSEMNVSTLELGDSALYLCASSLSMTEGFTDTQYFGPGTRLTVL.

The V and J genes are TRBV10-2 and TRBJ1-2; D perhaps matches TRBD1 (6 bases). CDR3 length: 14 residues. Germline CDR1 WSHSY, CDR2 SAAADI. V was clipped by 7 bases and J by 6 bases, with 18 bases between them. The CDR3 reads CASKVIGGWDGYTF. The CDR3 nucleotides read TGCGCCAGCAAGGTCATAGGGGGTTGGGATGGCTACACCTTC.

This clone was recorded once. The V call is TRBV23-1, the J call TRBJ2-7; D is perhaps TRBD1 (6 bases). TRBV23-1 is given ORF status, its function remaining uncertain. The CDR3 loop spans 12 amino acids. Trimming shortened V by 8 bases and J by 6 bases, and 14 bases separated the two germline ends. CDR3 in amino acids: CASFLQGSEQYF. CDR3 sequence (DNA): TGCGCCAGCTTTCTACAGGGAAGCGAGCAGTACTTC.

For the CDR3, the DNA is TGTGCCAGCAGTTGGGACAGGGAAAGGGGACAGCCCCAGCATTTT. It specifies CASSWDRERGQPQHF. The rearrangement links TRBV2 to TRBJ1-5; 9 positions match TRBD1. Germline CDR1 reads SNHLY; CDR2 reads FYNNEI. This CDR3 is built from 15 residues. After removal of 5 bases from V and 7 bases from J, the junction contained 9 bases not matched to a gene.

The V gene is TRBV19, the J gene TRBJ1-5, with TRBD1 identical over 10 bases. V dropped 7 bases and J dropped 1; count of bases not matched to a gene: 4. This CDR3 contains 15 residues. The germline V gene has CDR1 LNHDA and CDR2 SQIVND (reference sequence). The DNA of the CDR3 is TGTGCCAGTACCCCGGGACAGGGGAGCAATCAGCCCCAGCATTTT. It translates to CASTPGQGSNQPQHF.

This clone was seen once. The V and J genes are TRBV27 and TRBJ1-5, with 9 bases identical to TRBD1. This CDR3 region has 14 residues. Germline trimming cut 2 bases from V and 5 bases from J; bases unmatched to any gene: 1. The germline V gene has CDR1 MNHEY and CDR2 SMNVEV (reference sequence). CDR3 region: CASSLTGGDQPQHF. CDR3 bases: TGTGCCAGCAGTTTAACAGGGGGCGATCAGCCCCAGCATTTT.

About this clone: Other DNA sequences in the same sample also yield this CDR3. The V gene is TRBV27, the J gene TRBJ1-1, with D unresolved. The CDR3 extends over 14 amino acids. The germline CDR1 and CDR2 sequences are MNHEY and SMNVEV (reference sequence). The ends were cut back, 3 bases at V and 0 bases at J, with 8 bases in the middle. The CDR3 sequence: CASSLGAMNTEAFF. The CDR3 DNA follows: TGTGCCAGCAGTTTGGGCGCAATGAACACTGAAGCTTTCTTT.

In DNA form, the CDR3 reads TGTGCCAGCAGCCCAAGGACAGGGGATCTCTATGGCTACACCTTC. It encodes CASSPRTGDLYGYTF. V is TRBV7-9 and J is TRBJ1-2, with 9 bases lining up with TRBD1. The CDR3 is made up of 15 amino acids. V lost 5 bases, J lost 4 bases, and 8 bases stayed unmatched. Germline-derived CDR1 and CDR2 are SEHNR and FQNEAQ (reference sequence).

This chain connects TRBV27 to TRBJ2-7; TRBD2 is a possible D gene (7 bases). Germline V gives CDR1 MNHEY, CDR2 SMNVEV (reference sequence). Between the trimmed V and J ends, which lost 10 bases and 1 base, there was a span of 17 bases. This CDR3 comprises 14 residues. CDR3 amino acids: CATRGALSSYEQYF. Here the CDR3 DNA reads TGTGCCACCCGGGGGGCCCTATCTTCCTACGAGCAGTACTTC.

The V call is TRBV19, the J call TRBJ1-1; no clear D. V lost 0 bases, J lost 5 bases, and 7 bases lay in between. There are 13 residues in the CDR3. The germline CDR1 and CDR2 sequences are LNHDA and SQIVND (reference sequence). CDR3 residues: CASSIDGETEAFF. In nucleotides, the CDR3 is TGTGCCAGTAGTATAGATGGGGAGACTGAAGCTTTCTTT.

This chain's CDR3 is CASSPRSQGPNEKLFF. The CDR3 nucleotides read TGTGCCAGCTCACCCCGATCACAGGGTCCTAATGAAAAACTGTTTTTT. The V and J genes are TRBV18 and TRBJ1-4; TRBD1 might be the D (6 bases). Germline V gene data show CDR1 as KGHSH and CDR2 as LQKENI. Between the trimmed V and J ends, which lost 3 bases and 3 bases, there was a span of 14 bases. The CDR3 sequence is 16 residues long. Full variable domain (rest looked up from reference TRBV18 and TRBJ1-4): NAGVMQNPRHLVRRRGQEARLRCSPMKGHSHVYWYRQLPEEGLKFMVYLQKENIIDESGMPKERFSAEFPKEGPSILRIQQVVRGDSAAYFCASSPRSQGPNEKLFFGSGTQLSVL.

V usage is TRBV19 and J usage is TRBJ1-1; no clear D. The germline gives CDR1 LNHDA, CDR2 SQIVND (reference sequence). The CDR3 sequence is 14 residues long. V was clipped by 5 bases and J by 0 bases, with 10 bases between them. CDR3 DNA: TGTGCCAGTAGTTTAGCAGAACTGAACACTGAAGCTTTCTTT. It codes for CASSLAELNTEAFF.

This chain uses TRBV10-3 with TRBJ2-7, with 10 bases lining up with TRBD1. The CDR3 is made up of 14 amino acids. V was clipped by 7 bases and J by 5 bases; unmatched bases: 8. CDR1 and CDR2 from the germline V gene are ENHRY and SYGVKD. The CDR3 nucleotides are TGTGCCATCACCAACCCGGGACAGGGGAACGAGCAGTACTTC. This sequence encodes CAITNPGQGNEQYF.

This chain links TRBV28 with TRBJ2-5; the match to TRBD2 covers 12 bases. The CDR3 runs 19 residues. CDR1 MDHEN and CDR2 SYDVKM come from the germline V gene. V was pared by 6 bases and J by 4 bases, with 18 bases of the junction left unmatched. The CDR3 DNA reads TGTGCCAGCAGCCAGACTAGCGGGAGATCTCTGGGGGGGCCAGAGACCCAGTACTTC. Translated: CASSQTSGRSLGGPETQYF.

The CDR3 is CASTHGQGVRNTIYF. The CDR3, as DNA: TGTGCCAGCACTCATGGACAGGGAGTTAGGAACACCATATATTTT. This chain uses TRBV27 with TRBJ1-3; TRBD1 matches at 8 bases. V was clipped by 7 bases and J by 7 bases; unmatched bases: 12. This CDR3 contains 15 residues. In germline, CDR1 is MNHEY, CDR2 SMNVEV (reference sequence).

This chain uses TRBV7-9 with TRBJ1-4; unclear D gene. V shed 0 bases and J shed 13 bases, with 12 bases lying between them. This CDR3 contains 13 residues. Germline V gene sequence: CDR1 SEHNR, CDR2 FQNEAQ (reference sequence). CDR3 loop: CASSLAFRDSLFF. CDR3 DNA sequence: TGTGCCAGCAGCTTAGCGTTCCGGGATTCACTGTTTTTT.

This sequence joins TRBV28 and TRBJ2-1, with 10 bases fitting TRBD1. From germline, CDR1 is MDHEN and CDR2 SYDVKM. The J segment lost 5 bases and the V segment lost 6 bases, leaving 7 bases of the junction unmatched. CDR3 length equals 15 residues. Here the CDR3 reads CASSSRDRGDNEQFF. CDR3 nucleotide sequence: TGTGCCAGCAGCTCGCGGGACAGGGGCGACAATGAGCAGTTCTTC.

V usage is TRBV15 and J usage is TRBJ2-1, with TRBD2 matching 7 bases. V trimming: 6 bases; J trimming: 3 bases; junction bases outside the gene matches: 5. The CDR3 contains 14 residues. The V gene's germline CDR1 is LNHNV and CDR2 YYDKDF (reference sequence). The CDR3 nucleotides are TGTGCCACCAGGGATCGCGGGAGCTACAATGAGCAGTTCTTC. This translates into CATRDRGSYNEQFF.